The source of this T cell receptor (beta chain) is a study of blood T cell repertoires in COVID-19. Looking at the study overall: PBMCs, B-cell-depleted T cells, or T cells were the source of the cDNA or gDNA that made up the material.

Original data processing: Amplifying reference gene primers gave estimates of nucleated cell counts. Clones were read by immunoSEQ multiplex PCR, and TCRdb kept only the in-frame ones, dropping some. V, J and clone size were drawn from that table, and D and trimming were deduced from the DNA. The sample gives some 80,000 clones, roughly 78% of which show up once; about a third is in the top ten. The CDR3 runs 14 residues. In germline, CDR1 is SGHDN, CDR2 FVKESK. V gave up 4 bases and J gave up 3 bases, with 12 bases separating them. Enrollment of patients from Seattle took place during active infection, with longitudinal follow-up.

The origin of this receptor is a man aged 55 to 70 with COVID-19, enrolled during active disease. This sequence joins TRBV14 and TRBJ1-2; D is perhaps TRBD1 (6 bases). Sequenced: peripheral blood. CDR3 sequence reads: CASSRRQGYYGYTF. In nucleotides, the CDR3 is TGTGCCAGCAGCCGAAGGCAGGGGTACTATGGCTACACCTTC.